Below, 12 T cell receptor beta chains from the same sample are listed, as sequenced in a study of blood T cell repertoires in COVID-19. This table comes from immunoSEQ multiplex PCR, and its TCRdb copy is limited to in-frame clones, with some not included. The sample contains fewer than 250,000 clones, 86% of which appear only once. Sequencing used PBMCs or T cells enriched from blood (not recorded which). The source of these receptors is a woman in her thirties or forties in a cohort exposed to, infected with or recovered from COVID-19 (not recorded which).

The chain employs TRBV28 and TRBJ1-1, with D perhaps matching TRBD1 (6 bases). Deletions cut 9 bases from V and 5 bases from J, with 10 bases between. Germline assignment: CDR1 MDHEN and CDR2 SYDVKM. The CDR3 consists of 11 residues. CDR3 in amino acids: CASWGRTEAFF. In DNA form, the CDR3 reads TGTGCCAGTTGGGGGCGGACTGAAGCTTTCTTT.

The rearrangement uses TRBV13 and TRBJ2-3, with TRBD2 as a possible D gene (5 bases). CDR3 size: 15 residues. Looked up from germline, CDR1 is PRHDT and CDR2 is FYEKMQ (reference sequence). The ends were cut back, 2 bases at V and 6 bases at J, with 15 bases in the middle. CDR3 in DNA: TGTGCCAGCAGCTTACGTAGGACTTCCTCCGATACGCAGTATTTT. Translated, it gives CASSLRRTSSDTQYF.

The chain uses TRBV15 and TRBJ1-5, with a possible D match to TRBD1 (6 bases). The CDR3 length is 16 residues. Germline V lookup: CDR1 LNHNV, CDR2 YYDKDF (reference sequence). V lost 1 base and J 7 bases, leaving 17 bases between the germline ends. CDR3 protein: CATSRGRQALPQPQHF. CDR3 coding DNA: TGTGCCACCAGCAGAGGGAGACAGGCCCTGCCCCAGCCCCAGCATTTT. The full variable domain, completed using reference TRBV15 and TRBJ1-5, is DAMVIQNPRYQVTQFGKPVTLSCSQTLNHNVMYWYQQKSSQAPKLLFHYYDKDFNNEADTPDNFQSRRPNTSFCFLDIRSPGLGDTAMYLCATSRGRQALPQPQHFGDGTRLSIL.

The chain has TRBV9 and TRBJ2-1; D remains unclear. Per the germline V gene, CDR1 is SGDLS and CDR2 is YYNGEE. The CDR3 sequence is 13 residues long. V lost 0 bases to trimming and J lost 10 bases, with 11 bases between them. The CDR3 region has the DNA TGTGCCAGCAGCGTAGATGGTGGGCGAGAGCAGTTCTTC. The encoded protein is CASSVDGGREQFF.

This clone was recorded a few times. This chain uses TRBV25-1 with TRBJ1-5; D is possibly TRBD1 (5 bases). CDR1 MGHDK and CDR2 SYGVNS come from the germline V gene. The CDR3 is made up of 14 amino acids. Trimming took off 1 base at V and 2 bases at J, with 6 bases between the two ends. CDR3 in DNA: TGTGCCAGCAGTGAATCGGGGGGCAATCAGCCCCAGCATTTT. Protein: CASSESGGNQPQHF.

The rearrangement uses TRBV14 and TRBJ1-2; 7 bases agree with TRBD1. The CDR3 length is 14 residues. With V trimmed by 0 bases and J by 8 bases, 6 bases remained unmatched. CDR1 is SGHDN, CDR2 FVKESK, per germline. The CDR3 DNA sequence: TGTGCCAGCAGCCAAGATCTAGGGGGCAGGGGCTACACCTTC. This encodes CASSQDLGGRGYTF.

This clone has at least ten counts. The chain couples TRBV10-3 to TRBJ1-3; D gene unclear. Germline CDR1 is ENHRY and CDR2 is SYGVKD. CDR3 length equals 15 residues. V lost 4 bases and J 0 bases, leaving 10 bases between the germline ends. The DNA for the CDR3 is TGTGCCATCAGTGCCTCAGGTTACTCTGGAAACACCATATATTTT. This translates into CAISASGYSGNTIYF.

V is TRBV18 and J is TRBJ2-3, with D tentatively TRBD1 (5 bases). Germline V gives CDR1 KGHSH, CDR2 LQKENI. Trimming took 3 bases from V and 1 from J, leaving 17 bases between them. This CDR3 contains 17 residues. This chain's CDR3 is CASSPSRQGGGTDTQYF. In nucleotides, the CDR3 is TGTGCCAGCTCACCGTCTCGGCAGGGTGGTGGCACAGATACGCAGTATTTT.

This clone was observed a few times. V usage is TRBV6-4 and J usage is TRBJ2-1; 9 nucleotides agree with TRBD2. V was pared by 0 bases and J by 6 bases, with 3 bases of the junction left unmatched. Germline-derived CDR1 and CDR2 are MRHNA and SNTAGT. This CDR3 contains 15 residues. In DNA, the CDR3 is TGTGCCAGCAGTGACTCGGCGGGAGGGGTCAATGAGCAGTTCTTC. It is translated as CASSDSAGGVNEQFF.

The V call is TRBV24-1, the J call TRBJ2-3; TRBD2 is a possible D gene (5 bases). This CDR3 comprises 14 residues. CDR1 KGHDR and CDR2 SFDVKD come from the germline V gene. V lost 9 bases, J lost 1 base, and 13 bases lay in between. The CDR3 DNA reads TGTGCCACCGGCCGGGCCGGGGGCACAGATACGCAGTATTTT. Amino acid sequence: CATGRAGGTDTQYF.

The chain links TRBV9 to TRBJ2-1; D is ambiguous. Trimming removed 0 bases at V and 2 bases at J, with 9 bases between. Germline assignment: CDR1 SGDLS and CDR2 YYNGEE. The CDR3 spans 15 residues. CDR3 in amino acids: CASSVVGRTYNEQFF. For the CDR3, the DNA is TGTGCCAGCAGCGTAGTGGGCAGGACCTACAATGAGCAGTTCTTC.

The chain joins TRBV28 to TRBJ2-7; TRBD1 matches at 7 bases. Germline V CDR1 and CDR2: MDHEN, SYDVKM. The CDR3 contains 16 residues. V dropped 2 bases and J dropped 2; count of bases not matched to a gene: 9. DNA of the CDR3: TGTGCCAGCAGTTTAGGTCCGGGACAGCCCCCCTACGAGCAGTACTTC. This codes for CASSLGPGQPPYEQYF.